This T cell receptor (beta chain) was obtained from a study of blood T cell repertoires in COVID-19. Study information: COVID-19 samples from acute and convalescent phases originated in the United States, Italy and Spain. In each case, the material was cDNA or gDNA derived from T cells, B-cell-depleted T cells, or PBMCs.

Germline CDR1 LGHDT, CDR2 YNNKEL (reference sequence). V shed 4 bases and J shed 4 bases, with 16 bases lying between them. This CDR3 is 15 amino acids long. In the authors' methods: Reference gene primer amplification yielded estimated nucleated cell counts. Clones were read by immunoSEQ multiplex PCR, and TCRdb kept only the in-frame ones, dropping some. Clone size and the V and J calls come from that table; the DNA yielded D and trimming. This table holds about 81,000 clones, around 80% found once. The TCR was taken from a human donor in a cohort sampled during active COVID-19. Sequenced sample: peripheral blood. The chain carries TRBV3-1 (or the pseudogene TRBV3-2) and TRBJ1-2; D is uncertain. The CDR3 loop reads CASSPRRAPAYGYTF. The CDR3 nucleotides are TGTGCCAGCAGCCCAAGGCGGGCGCCTGCCTATGGCTACACCTTC.